This entry describes one T cell receptor beta chain. The CDR3 contains 14 residues. Trimming removed 3 bases at V and 15 bases at J, with 21 bases between. Profiling relied on immunoSEQ multiplex PCR, and the TCRdb table lists in-frame clones only, not all of them. The sample lists 75,000 to 90,000 clones; 70% to 90% were seen once. The data were taken from a study of blood T cell repertoires in COVID-19. The chain combines TRBV23-1 with TRBJ1-5, with D possibly TRBD1 on 6 matching bases. TRBV23-1 qualifies as an ORF whose function is uncertain. Sample: peripheral blood. This receptor was identified in an elderly man with active or convalescent COVID-19. The CDR3 DNA reads as TGCGCCAGCAGTCAGGAGGGGAGGAGGGGGGGACCGCATTTT. This translates into CASSQEGRRGGPHF.